The present TCR beta chain was sequenced within a study of blood T cell repertoires in COVID-19. Data came from immunoSEQ multiplex PCR; TCRdb stores just in-frame clones and leaves some out. This sample has roughly 120,000 clones, with roughly 80% found just once. V trimming: 3 bases; J trimming: 10 bases; junction bases outside the gene matches: 9. There are 14 residues in the CDR3. Germline V gene sequence: CDR1 SQVTM, CDR2 ANQGSEA. The clonotype comes from a young man with acute or convalescent COVID-19. Input material: peripheral blood. The chain links TRBV29-1 to TRBJ2-1, with 10 bases aligning to TRBD2. The CDR3 region has the DNA TGCAGCGTTGAGAGCGAGCGGGGGGGCTGGGAGCAGTTCTTC. Translated, it gives CSVESERGGWEQFF.